This section outlines one T cell receptor beta chain sequence together with its context. The data are from a study of OX40 agonist ivuxolimab in advanced cancers. Repertoires were generated with immunoSEQ multiplex PCR, while TCRdb's copy carries only in-frame clones and drops some. The sample carries about 60,000 clones, about nine tenths recorded once. Autoimmune disease history or systemic immunosuppression led to patient exclusion. The junction had 3 bases not matched to a gene; V was cut back by 5 bases and J by 0 bases. CDR1 and CDR2 (germline): SGHAT, FQNNGV. This CDR3 has 15 amino acids. The source is an adult with an advanced solid tumor such as melanoma, head and neck, liver or kidney cancer. Sequenced here: CD4+ or CD8+ T cells sorted from blood, sampled in a trial of the OX40 agonist ivuxolimab. The J gene is TRBJ2-3, the V gene TRBV11-2; 9 nucleotides align to TRBD2. The CDR3 nucleotides are TGTGCCAGCAGCCTCGCGGGAGGGAGCACAGATACGCAGTATTTT. It codes for CASSLAGGSTDTQYF. Full variable domain (rest looked up from reference TRBV11-2 and TRBJ2-3): EAGVAQSPRYKIIEKRQSVAFWCNPISGHATLYWYQQILGQGPKLLIQFQNNGVVDDSQLPKDRFSAERLKGVDSTLKIQPAKLEDSAVYLCASSLAGGSTDTQYFGPGTRLTVL.